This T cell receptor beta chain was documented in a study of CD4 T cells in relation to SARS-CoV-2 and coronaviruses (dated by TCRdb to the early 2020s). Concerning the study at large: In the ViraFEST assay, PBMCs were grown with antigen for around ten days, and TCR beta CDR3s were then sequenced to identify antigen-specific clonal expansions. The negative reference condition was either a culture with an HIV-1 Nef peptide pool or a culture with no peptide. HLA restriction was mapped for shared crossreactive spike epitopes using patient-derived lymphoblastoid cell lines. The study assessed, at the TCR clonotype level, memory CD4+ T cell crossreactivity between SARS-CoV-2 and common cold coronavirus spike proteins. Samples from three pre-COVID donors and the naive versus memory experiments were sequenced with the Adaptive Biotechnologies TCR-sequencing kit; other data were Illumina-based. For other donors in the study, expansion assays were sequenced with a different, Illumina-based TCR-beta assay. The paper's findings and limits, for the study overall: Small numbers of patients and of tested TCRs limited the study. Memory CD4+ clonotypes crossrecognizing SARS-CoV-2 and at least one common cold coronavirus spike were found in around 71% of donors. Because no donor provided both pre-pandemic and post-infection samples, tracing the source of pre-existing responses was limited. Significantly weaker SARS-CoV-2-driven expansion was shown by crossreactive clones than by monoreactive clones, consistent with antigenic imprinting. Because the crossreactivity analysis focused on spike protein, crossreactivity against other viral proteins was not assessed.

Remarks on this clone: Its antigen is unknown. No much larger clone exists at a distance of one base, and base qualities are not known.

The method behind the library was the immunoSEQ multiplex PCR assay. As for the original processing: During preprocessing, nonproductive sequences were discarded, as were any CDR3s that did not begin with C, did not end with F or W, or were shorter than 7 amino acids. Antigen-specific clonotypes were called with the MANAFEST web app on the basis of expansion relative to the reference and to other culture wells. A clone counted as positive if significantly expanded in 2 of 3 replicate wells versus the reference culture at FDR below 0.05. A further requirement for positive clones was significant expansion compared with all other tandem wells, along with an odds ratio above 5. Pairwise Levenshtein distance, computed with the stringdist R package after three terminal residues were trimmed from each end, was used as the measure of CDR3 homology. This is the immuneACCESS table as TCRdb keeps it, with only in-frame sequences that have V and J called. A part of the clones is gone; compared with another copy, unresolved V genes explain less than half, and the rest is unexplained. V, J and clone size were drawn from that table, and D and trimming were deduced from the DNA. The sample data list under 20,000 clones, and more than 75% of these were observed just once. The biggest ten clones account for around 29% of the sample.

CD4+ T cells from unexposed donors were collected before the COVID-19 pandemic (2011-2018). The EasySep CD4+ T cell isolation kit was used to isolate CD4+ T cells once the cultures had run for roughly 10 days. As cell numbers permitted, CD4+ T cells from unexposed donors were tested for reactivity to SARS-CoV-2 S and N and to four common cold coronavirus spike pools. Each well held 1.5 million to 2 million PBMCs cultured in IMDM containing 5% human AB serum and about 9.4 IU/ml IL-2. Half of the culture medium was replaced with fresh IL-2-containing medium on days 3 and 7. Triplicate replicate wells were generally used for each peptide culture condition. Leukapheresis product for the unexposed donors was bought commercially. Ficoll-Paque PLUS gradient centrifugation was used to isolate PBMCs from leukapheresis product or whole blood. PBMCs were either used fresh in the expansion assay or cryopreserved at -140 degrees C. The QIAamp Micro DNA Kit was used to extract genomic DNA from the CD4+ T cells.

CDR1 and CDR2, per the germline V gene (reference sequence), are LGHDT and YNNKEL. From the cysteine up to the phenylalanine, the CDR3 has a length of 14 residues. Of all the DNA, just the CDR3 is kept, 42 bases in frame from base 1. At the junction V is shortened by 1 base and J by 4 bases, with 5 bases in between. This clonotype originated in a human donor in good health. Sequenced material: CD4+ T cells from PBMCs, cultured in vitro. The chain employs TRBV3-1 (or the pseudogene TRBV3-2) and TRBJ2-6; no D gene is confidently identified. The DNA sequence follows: TGTGCCAGCAGCCAAGCATCCGGGGCCAACGTCCTGACTTTC. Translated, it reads CASSQASGANVLTF.